The clone carrying this T cell receptor (beta chain) occurred a few times. The antigen is not known. The entry originates in a study of beta chain features in type 1 diabetes. Study findings and constraints: TCRB CDR3 length was moderately but significantly reduced in all four CD4+ subsets of Type 1 diabetes patients.

As every portion of the isolated RNA was reverse transcribed, the sequencing read expressed TCRB transcripts. Profiled with immunoSEQ multiplex PCR; TCRdb holds only in-frame clones, not every one. Among about 340,000 clones listed, less than 15% were seen once. Germline assignment: CDR1 MNHNS and CDR2 SASEGT. Unmatched junction bases numbered 11, after V lost 11 bases and J lost 6 bases. This CDR3 is 14 amino acids long. V usage is TRBV6-1 and J usage is TRBJ2-1; 9 bases map to TRBD2. Material: naive CD4+ T cells from blood. The sequence was obtained from a woman younger than 30 with type 1 diabetes. CDR3 bases: TGTGCCGGCCATGTAGCGGGAGTTACCAATGAGCAGTTCTTC. Its translation is CAGHVAGVTNEQFF.